This T cell receptor beta chain is drawn from a study of identifying expanded T cells in peripheral blood. General study points: Around 1.2 clones differed between technical replicates, versus approximately 17 and 20 over time. Variance in clone template counts between roughly two-week samples significantly increased with total template count across all healthy donors.

During the collection period, no donor immune events like infections were recorded. V gave up 0 bases and J gave up 1 base, with 10 bases separating them. CDR3 length equals 15 residues. Germline values: CDR1 SGHTA, CDR2 FQGNSA. In regard to this clone: The antigen remains unidentified.

Libraries were prepared by immunoSEQ multiplex PCR; TCRdb keeps only in-frame clonotypes and omits some of them. The sample shows approximately 86,000 clones, roughly 81% of them seen only once. Sequencing was done on a sample of blood. The chain carries TRBV7-2 and TRBJ2-7, with a tentative D call TRBD1 (5 bases). This receptor was identified in a person aged 18 to 70 in good health. CDR3 in DNA: TGTGCCAGCAGCTTAGCTTGGGGCAAATCCTACGAGCAGTACTTC. Encoded protein: CASSLAWGKSYEQYF.